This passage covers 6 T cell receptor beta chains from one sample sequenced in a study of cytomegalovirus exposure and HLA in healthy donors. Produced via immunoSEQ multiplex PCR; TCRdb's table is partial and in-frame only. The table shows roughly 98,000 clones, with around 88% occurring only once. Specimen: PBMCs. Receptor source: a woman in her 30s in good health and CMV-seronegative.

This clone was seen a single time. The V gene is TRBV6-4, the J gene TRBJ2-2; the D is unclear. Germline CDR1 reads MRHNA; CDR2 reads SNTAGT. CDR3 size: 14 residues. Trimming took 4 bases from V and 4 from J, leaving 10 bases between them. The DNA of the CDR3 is TGTGCCAGCAGTGCTTCTAGTGCCACCGGGGAGCTGTTTTTT. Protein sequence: CASSASSATGELFF.

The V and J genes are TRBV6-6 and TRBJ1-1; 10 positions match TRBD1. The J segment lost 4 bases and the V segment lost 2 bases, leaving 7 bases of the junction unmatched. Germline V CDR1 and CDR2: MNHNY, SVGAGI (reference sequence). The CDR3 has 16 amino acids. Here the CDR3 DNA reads TGTGCCAGCAGTTACCCGGGACAGGGGCGGGTCACTGAAGCTTTCTTT. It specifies CASSYPGQGRVTEAFF.

The CDR3 reads CASSLSLAGSTDTQYF. The DNA for the CDR3 is TGCGCCAGCAGCTTAAGTCTAGCGGGATCCACAGATACGCAGTATTTT. The chain carries TRBV5-1 and TRBJ2-3; TRBD2 matches 9 bases. V trimming: 2 bases; J trimming: 2 bases; junction bases outside the gene matches: 6. The CDR3 contains 16 residues. The germline gives CDR1 SGHRS, CDR2 YFSETQ.

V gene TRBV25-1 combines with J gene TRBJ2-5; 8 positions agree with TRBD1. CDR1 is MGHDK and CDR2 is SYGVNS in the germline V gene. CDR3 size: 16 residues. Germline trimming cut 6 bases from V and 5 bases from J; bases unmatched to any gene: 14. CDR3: CASRPTGQGMWETQYF. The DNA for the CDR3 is TGTGCCAGCAGACCCACCGGACAGGGTATGTGGGAGACCCAGTACTTC.

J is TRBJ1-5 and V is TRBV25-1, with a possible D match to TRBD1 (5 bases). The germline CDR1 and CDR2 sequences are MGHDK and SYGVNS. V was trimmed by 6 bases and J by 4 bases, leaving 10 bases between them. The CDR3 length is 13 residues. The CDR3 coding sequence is TGTGCCAGCAGCCGGGACTTAAATCAGCCCCAGCATTTT. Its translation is CASSRDLNQPQHF.

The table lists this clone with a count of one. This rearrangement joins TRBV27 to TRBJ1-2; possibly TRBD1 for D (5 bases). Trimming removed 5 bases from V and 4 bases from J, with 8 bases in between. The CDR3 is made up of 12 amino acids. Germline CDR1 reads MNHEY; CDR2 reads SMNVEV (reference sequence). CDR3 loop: CASSRQGYGYTF. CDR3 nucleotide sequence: TGTGCCAGCAGTCGCCAGGGCTATGGCTACACCTTC.